This T cell receptor (beta chain) was identified during a study of T cell repertoires in cytomegalovirus infection. Study at large: Public TCR beta signatures marked donors with CMV infection and the matching HLA. Broader study findings: CMV-specific TCR beta clonotypes restricted by HLA-C were the ones dominating the ex vivo response.

Many counts were recorded for this clonotype. Its antigen remains unidentified. Per the germline V gene, CDR1 is SGHVS and CDR2 is FQNEAQ. V shed 1 base, J shed 5 bases, and the junction held 8 bases outside the gene matches. The CDR3 contains 15 residues. TCRdb itself ran the reads through MiXCR, one entry per CDR3 protein. The sample holds roughly 500,000 distinct CDR3 sequences; about 11% are singletons and the top ten take more than 8.5%. This sequence was found in a human donor in good health (CMV status not recorded). Some clones in this sample may be carry-over from other donors' samples. The J gene is TRBJ2-7, the V gene TRBV7-8, with 7 bases that match TRBD1. Sequences were obtained from PBMCs. CDR3 bases: TGTGCCAGCAGCTTAGTGGCGTCCGGGACAGACGAGCAGTACTTC. Protein sequence: CASSLVASGTDEQYF. Full variable domain (remainder filled in from reference TRBV7-8 and TRBJ2-7): GAGVSQSPRYKVAKRGQDVALRCDPISGHVSLFWYQQALGQGPEFLTYFQNEAQLDKSGLPSDRFFAERPEGSVSTLKIQRTQQEDSAVYLCASSLVASGTDEQYFGPGTRLTVT.